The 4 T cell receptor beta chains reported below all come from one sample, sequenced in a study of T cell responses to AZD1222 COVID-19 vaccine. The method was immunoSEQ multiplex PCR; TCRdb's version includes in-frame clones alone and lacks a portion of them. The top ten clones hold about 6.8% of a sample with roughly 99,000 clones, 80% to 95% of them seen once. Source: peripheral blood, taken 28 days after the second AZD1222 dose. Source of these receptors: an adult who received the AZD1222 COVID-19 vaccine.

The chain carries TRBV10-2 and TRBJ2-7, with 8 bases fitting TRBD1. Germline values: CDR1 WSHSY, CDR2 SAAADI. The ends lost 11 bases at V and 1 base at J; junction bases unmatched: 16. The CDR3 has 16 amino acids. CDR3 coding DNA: TGCGCCGGCACCACCCCCATACAGGGGGATTCCTACGAGCAGTACTTC. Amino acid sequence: CAGTTPIQGDSYEQYF.

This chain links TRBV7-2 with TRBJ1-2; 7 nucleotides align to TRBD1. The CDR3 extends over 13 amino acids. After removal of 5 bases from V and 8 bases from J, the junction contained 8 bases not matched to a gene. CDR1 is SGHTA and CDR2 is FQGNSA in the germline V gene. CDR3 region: CASSPRQGGGYTF. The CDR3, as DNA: TGTGCCAGCAGCCCGCGACAGGGAGGCGGCTACACCTTC. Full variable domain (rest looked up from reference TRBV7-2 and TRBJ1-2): GAGVSQSPSNKVTEKGKDVELRCDPISGHTALYWYRQSLGQGLEFLIYFQGNSAPDKSGLPSDRFSAERTGGSVSTLTIQRTQQEDSAVYLCASSPRQGGGYTFGSGTRLTVV.

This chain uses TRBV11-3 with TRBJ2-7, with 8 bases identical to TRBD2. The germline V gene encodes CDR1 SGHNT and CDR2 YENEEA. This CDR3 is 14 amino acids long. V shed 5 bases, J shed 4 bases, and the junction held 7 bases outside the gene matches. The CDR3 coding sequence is TGTGCCAGCAGCCCGGGAGGGGCCCAGTACGAGCAGTACTTC. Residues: CASSPGGAQYEQYF.

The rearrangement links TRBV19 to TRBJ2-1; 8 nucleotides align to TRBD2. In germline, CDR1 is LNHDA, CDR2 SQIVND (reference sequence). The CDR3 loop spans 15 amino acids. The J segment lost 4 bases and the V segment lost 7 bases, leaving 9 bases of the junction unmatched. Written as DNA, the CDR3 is TGTGCCAGTAAACCCGGGACTAGGACTTACAATGAGCAGTTCTTC. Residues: CASKPGTRTYNEQFF.